A selection of T cell receptor beta chains follows, all from one sample in a study of shared clonotypes between healthy human individuals. The protocol was immunoSEQ multiplex PCR, while the TCRdb copy is restricted to in-frame clones and leaves out a portion. This repertoire shows about 460,000 clones, approximately 80% found once; its top ten account for around 12%. Sequences were obtained from PBMCs. These receptors were collected from a woman aged 35 to 49 in good health. Some clones in this sample may be carry-over from other donors' samples. Each CDR3 is given with its conserved first and last residue. D genes are given only for firm matches. A row's size may be missing; if present it is once, few, many or a size class.

clone_size d_call j_call v_call cdr3_aa cdr3_nt
NA NA TRBJ2-2 TRBV7-9 CASSPRATLFSNTGELFF TGTGCCAGCAGCCCAAGGGCCACCCTATTTTCGAACACCGGGGAGCTGTTTTTT
NA NA TRBJ2-5 TRBV29-1 CSVGKGGGQETQYF TGCAGCGTTGGCAAAGGGGGGGGGCAAGAGACCCAGTACTTC
NA NA TRBJ1-6 TRBV6-5 CASTPGGGGSPLHF TGTGCCAGCACCCCCGGAGGGGGTGGTTCACCCCTCCACTTT
NA NA TRBJ1-2 TRBV30 CAWISASGDSNFYGYTF TGTGCCTGGATATCGGCGTCTGGGGATTCGAATTTTTATGGCTACACCTTC
NA TRBD2 TRBJ2-1 TRBV15 CATSRDRMAGGSDEQFF TGTGCCACCAGCAGAGATAGGATGGCGGGAGGGAGCGATGAGCAGTTCTTC
NA TRBD1 TRBJ1-3 TRBV11-2 CASSRTGVRSGNTIYF TGTGCCAGCAGCCGAACAGGGGTTAGGTCTGGAAACACCATATATTTT
NA NA TRBJ2-3 TRBV7-9 CASRTARDTQYF TGTGCCAGCAGGACAGCCCGAGATACGCAGTATTTT
NA NA TRBJ2-7 TRBV28 CASSQTSHEQYF TGTGCCAGCAGCCAGACCTCCCACGAGCAGTACTTC
NA TRBD1 TRBJ1-4 TRBV29-1 CSVPGTGLNEKLFF TGCAGCGTTCCAGGGACAGGGTTAAATGAAAAACTGTTTTTT
many NA TRBJ2-7 TRBV7-3 CASSEQYF TGTGCCAGCAGCGAGCAGTACTTC
NA TRBD1 TRBJ1-4 TRBV7-9 CASSCCRDRPEETNEKLFF TGTGCCAGCAGCTGTTGCCGGGACAGACCAGAGGAGACTAATGAAAAACTGTTTTTT
NA NA TRBJ2-2 TRBV1 CTSSHERTGTGDAGELFF TGCACCAGCAGCCATGAGCGAACCGGGACTGGCGATGCCGGGGAGCTGTTTTTT
NA NA TRBJ2-1 TRBV4-1 CASSQGSSRFSNEQFF TGCGCCAGCAGCCAAGGTAGTTCGCGGTTTAGCAATGAGCAGTTCTTC
once NA TRBJ2-5 TRBV7-2 CASSSYLTVQETQYF TGTGCCAGCAGCTCATACTTGACAGTCCAAGAGACCCAGTACTTC
NA TRBD2 TRBJ2-1 TRBV7-3 CASSPTRAGIGNEQFF TGTGCCAGCAGCCCCACCAGAGCGGGAATAGGGAATGAGCAGTTCTTC
NA NA TRBJ1-3 TRBV28 CASREGRNTIYF TGTGCCAGCAGAGAGGGTAGAAACACCATATATTTT
few TRBD2 TRBJ2-5 TRBV29-1 CSVEPSGSKTQYF TGCAGCGTTGAGCCTAGCGGGAGTAAGACCCAGTACTTC
few TRBD2 TRBJ2-7 TRBV11-2 CASSKASGPSYEQYF TGTGCCAGCAGCAAGGCTAGCGGGCCATCCTACGAGCAGTACTTC
NA NA TRBJ1-3 TRBV5-4 CASSGQGGNTIYF TGTGCCAGCAGCGGTCAGGGTGGAAACACCATATATTTT
NA TRBD1 TRBJ1-1 TRBV7-3 CASSLTGGGTEAFF TGTGCCAGCAGCTTAACAGGGGGCGGGACTGAAGCTTTCTTT
few TRBD1 TRBJ1-1 TRBV30 CAWSNNRDSEAFF TGTGCCTGGAGTAACAACAGGGACAGTGAAGCTTTCTTT
NA NA TRBJ2-3 TRBV7-2 CASSWRRSTDTQYF TGTGCCAGCAGCTGGCGGCGGAGCACAGATACGCAGTATTTT
NA NA TRBJ1-2 TRBV7-9 CASSSQFYGYTF TGTGCCAGCAGCTCTCAGTTTTATGGCTACACCTTC
NA TRBD1 TRBJ1-2 TRBV7-8 CASSLAWTGAYGYTF TGTGCCAGCAGCTTAGCCTGGACAGGGGCCTATGGCTACACCTTC
many TRBD2 TRBJ2-7 TRBV28 CASGKGLAGVEQYF TGTGCCAGCGGAAAGGGACTAGCGGGAGTTGAGCAGTACTTC
NA NA TRBJ1-1 TRBV5-8 CASSLEIATEAFF TGTGCCAGCAGCTTGGAGATTGCCACTGAAGCTTTCTTT
NA NA TRBJ2-2 TRBV7-7 CASSLAVPGSNTGELFF TGTGCTAGCAGCTTAGCCGTCCCGGGGTCGAACACCGGGGAGCTGTTTTTT
NA NA TRBJ2-1 TRBV21-1 CASSSGTSGSYRDSDEQFF TGTGCCAGCAGCAGCGGGACTAGCGGGAGCTACAGAGATTCCGATGAGCAGTTCTTC
NA NA TRBJ2-3 TRBV18 CASSPGGTDTQYF TGTGCCAGCTCACCGGGCGGCACAGATACGCAGTATTTT
many TRBD1 TRBJ1-5 TRBV2 CASRGQSNQPQHF TGTGCCAGCAGGGGACAGTCTAATCAGCCCCAGCATTTT
NA NA TRBJ1-2 TRBV7-9 CASSFQNGIYTF TGTGCCAGCAGCTTCCAAAATGGTATCTACACCTTC
NA TRBD1 TRBJ2-5 TRBV7-2 CASNIGTGGTRYF TGTGCCAGCAACATAGGGACAGGGGGTACCCGGTACTTC
NA TRBD2 TRBJ2-2 TRBV5-3 CARSPNSGRVANTGELFF TGTGCCAGAAGCCCTAATAGCGGGAGAGTCGCGAACACCGGGGAGCTGTTTTTT
NA NA TRBJ2-7 TRBV5-1 CASSLDWGHEQYF TGCGCCAGCAGCTTGGATTGGGGCCACGAGCAGTACTTC
few NA TRBJ2-3 TRBV11-2 CASSLAFYTDTQYF TGTGCCAGCAGCTTAGCCTTCTACACAGATACGCAGTATTTT
NA TRBD1 TRBJ1-4 TRBV4-3 CASSQDRTGNEKLFF TGCGCCAGCAGCCAAGACCGGACAGGGAATGAAAAACTGTTTTTT
once TRBD1 TRBJ2-1 TRBV5-1 CASSLGQGVYNEQFF TGCGCCAGCAGCTTAGGACAGGGGGTTTACAATGAGCAGTTCTTC
NA NA TRBJ2-7 TRBV4-1 CASSQSLLRSVHEQYF TGCGCCAGCAGCCAAAGCCTTTTGCGCAGTGTCCACGAGCAGTACTTC
NA NA TRBJ2-1 TRBV21-1 CASRENEGEDGNEQFF TGTGCCAGCAGGGAAAACGAGGGAGAGGACGGTAATGAGCAGTTCTTC
few NA TRBJ2-5 TRBV10-2 CASKGGGSQETQYF TGCGCCAGCAAGGGTGGCGGATCCCAAGAGACCCAGTACTTC
NA NA TRBJ2-6 TRBV9 CASSPPSRDGANVLTF TGTGCCAGCAGCCCTCCGTCCAGGGATGGGGCCAACGTCCTGACTTTC
NA NA TRBJ2-7 TRBV28 CASSLRGHSYEQYF TGTGCCAGCAGTTTAAGGGGACATTCCTACGAGCAGTACTTC
NA TRBD2 TRBJ2-2 TRBV4-3 CASSRLSGGANTGELFF TGCGCCAGCAGCCGCCTTAGCGGGGGCGCGAACACCGGGGAGCTGTTTTTT
NA NA TRBJ1-1 TRBV7-2 CASSDPGLLDFKEAFF TGTGCCAGCAGCGACCCGGGACTGCTGGATTTCAAAGAAGCTTTCTTT